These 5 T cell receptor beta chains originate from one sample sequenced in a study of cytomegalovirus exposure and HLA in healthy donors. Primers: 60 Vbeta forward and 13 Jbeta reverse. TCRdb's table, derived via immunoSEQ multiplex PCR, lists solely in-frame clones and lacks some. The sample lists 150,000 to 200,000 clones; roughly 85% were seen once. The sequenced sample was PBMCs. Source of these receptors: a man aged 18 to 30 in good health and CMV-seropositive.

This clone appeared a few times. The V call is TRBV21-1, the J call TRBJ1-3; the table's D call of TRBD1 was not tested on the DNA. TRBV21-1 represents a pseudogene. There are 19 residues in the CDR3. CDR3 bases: TGTGCCAGCAGCAAAGTCCCCCCCGGGCAGGGGGCGAATGGAAACACCATATATTTT. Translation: CASSKVPPGQGANGNTIYF.

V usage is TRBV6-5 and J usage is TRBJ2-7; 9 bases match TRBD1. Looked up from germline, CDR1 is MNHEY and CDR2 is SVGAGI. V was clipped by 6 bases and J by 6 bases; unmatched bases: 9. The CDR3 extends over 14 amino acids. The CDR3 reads CASSPTSDRGEQYF. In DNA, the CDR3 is TGTGCCAGCAGCCCGACCTCGGACAGGGGCGAGCAGTACTTC.

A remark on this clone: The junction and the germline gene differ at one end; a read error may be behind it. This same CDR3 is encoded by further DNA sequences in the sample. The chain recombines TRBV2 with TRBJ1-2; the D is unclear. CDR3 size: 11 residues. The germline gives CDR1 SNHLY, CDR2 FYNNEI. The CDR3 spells CASSIMNGYTF. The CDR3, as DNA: TGCGCCAGCTCTATTATGAATGGCTACACCTTC.

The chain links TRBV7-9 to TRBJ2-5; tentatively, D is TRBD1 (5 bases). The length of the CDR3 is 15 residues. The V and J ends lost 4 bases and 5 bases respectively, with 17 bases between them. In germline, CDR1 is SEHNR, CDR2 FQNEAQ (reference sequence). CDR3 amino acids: CASSSPGAVGETQYF. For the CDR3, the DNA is TGTGCCAGCAGCTCCCCTGGGGCAGTAGGGGAGACCCAGTACTTC.

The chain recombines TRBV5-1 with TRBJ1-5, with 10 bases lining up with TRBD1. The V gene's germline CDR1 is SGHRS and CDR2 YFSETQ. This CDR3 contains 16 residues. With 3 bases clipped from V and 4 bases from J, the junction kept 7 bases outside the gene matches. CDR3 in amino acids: CASSSGTGDLNQPQHF. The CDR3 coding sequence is TGCGCCAGCAGCTCCGGGACAGGGGATTTAAATCAGCCCCAGCATTTT.